These 6 T cell receptor beta chains were sequenced from one sample in a study of blood T cell repertoires in COVID-19. Method: immunoSEQ multiplex PCR; TCRdb's copy keeps in-frame clones and lacks some. The data hold more than 150,000 clones, with 84% observed a single time. The specimen sequenced was peripheral blood. Receptor source: a woman between 45 and 65 years old with acute or convalescent COVID-19.

This clone has just a few counts. The DNA of the CDR3 is TGTGCCACCAGTGAAAGGACTCCCTCAGGGGAGCTGTTTTTT. Its translation: CATSERTPSGELFF. The chain links TRBV24-1 to TRBJ2-2, with TRBD2 as a possible D gene (5 bases). Per the germline V gene, CDR1 is KGHDR and CDR2 is SFDVKD. This CDR3 comprises 14 residues. V gave up 4 bases and J gave up 8 bases, with 13 bases separating them.

CDR3: CATSDLRAGINNEQFF. In nucleotides, the CDR3 is TGTGCCACCAGTGATTTGCGGGCAGGGATCAACAATGAGCAGTTCTTC. The chain carries TRBV24-1 and TRBJ2-1; D may be TRBD1 (5 bases). V gave up 0 bases and J gave up 5 bases, with 13 bases separating them. In germline, CDR1 is KGHDR, CDR2 SFDVKD. The CDR3 runs to 16 residues.

The J gene is TRBJ2-7, the V gene TRBV11-3; D might be TRBD2 (5 bases). Germline values: CDR1 SGHNT, CDR2 YENEEA. The germline V and J ends were trimmed by 2 bases and 1 base, with 12 bases remaining between them. CDR3 length: 15 amino acids. The CDR3 region has the DNA TGTGCCAGCAGCTTATCACTAGTTGGGTCCTACGAGCAGTACTTC. It codes for CASSLSLVGSYEQYF.

The V call is TRBV4-3, the J call TRBJ2-7, with TRBD2 matching 7 bases. Germline CDR1 LGHNA, CDR2 YSLEER. The CDR3 extends over 15 amino acids. Trimming at V came to 4 bases and at J to 5 bases, leaving 11 bases not matched to a gene. CDR3 protein: CASSRGLVPSDEQYF. The CDR3 DNA reads TGCGCCAGCAGCCGTGGACTAGTTCCATCCGACGAGCAGTACTTC.

The chain couples TRBV7-2 to TRBJ2-3; no reliable D call. The CDR3 has 15 residues. CDR1 SGHTA and CDR2 FQGNSA come from the germline V gene. V was shortened by 5 bases and J by 0 bases, with 12 bases between the two germline ends. CDR3 coding DNA: TGTGCCAGCAGCCTCAGAACACCTAGCACAGATACGCAGTATTTT. This encodes CASSLRTPSTDTQYF.

The chain carries TRBV10-3 and TRBJ2-4; 7 bases align to TRBD2. V was pared by 7 bases and J by 0 bases, with 9 bases of the junction left unmatched. From germline, CDR1 is ENHRY and CDR2 SYGVKD. This CDR3 is built from 16 residues. The DNA for the CDR3 is TGTGCCATCAAAGGCTCTAGCGGACTAGCCAAAAACATTCAGTACTTC. It codes for CAIKGSSGLAKNIQYF.